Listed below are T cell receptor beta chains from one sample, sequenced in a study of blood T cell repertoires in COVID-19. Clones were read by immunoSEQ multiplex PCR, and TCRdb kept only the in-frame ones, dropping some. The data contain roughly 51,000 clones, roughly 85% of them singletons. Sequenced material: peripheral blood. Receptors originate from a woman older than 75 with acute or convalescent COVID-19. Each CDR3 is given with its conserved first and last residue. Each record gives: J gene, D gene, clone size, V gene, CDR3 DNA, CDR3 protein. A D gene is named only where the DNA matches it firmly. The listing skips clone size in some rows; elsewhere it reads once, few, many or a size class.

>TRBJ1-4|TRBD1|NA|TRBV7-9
TGTGCCAGCAGCTCCAGACAGGGAGTGGCTGAAAAACTGTTTTTT
CASSSRQGVAEKLFF
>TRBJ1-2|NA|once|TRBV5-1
TGCGCCAGCAGCCCCCTGGCAGGCCAGTATGGCTACACCTTC
CASSPLAGQYGYTF
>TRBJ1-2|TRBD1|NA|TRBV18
TGTGCCAGCTCACCAATGGGACAGGGGCCTAACTATGGCTACACCTTC
CASSPMGQGPNYGYTF
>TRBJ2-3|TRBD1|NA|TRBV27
TGTGCCAGCAGGAGCGGGACAGGGGTTCTAGCTGGCGATACGCAGTATTTT
CASRSGTGVLAGDTQYF
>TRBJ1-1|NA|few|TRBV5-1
TGCGCCAGCAGCTGGACTGGGGGCGATGTTATGAACACTGAAGCTTTCTTT
CASSWTGGDVMNTEAFF
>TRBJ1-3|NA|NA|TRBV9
TGTGCCAGCAGCCTCGGAGACTCTGGAAACACCATATATTTT
CASSLGDSGNTIYF
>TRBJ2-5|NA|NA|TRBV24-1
TGTGCCACCAGCCCGGGCGGCAGGGCCGAAGAGACCCAGTACTTC
CATSPGGRAEETQYF
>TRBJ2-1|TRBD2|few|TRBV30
TGTGCCTGGAGTGGGCGGACTAGCGGGGGGGCATACAATGAGCAGTTCTTC
CAWSGRTSGGAYNEQFF
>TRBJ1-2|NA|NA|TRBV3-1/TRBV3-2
TGTGCCAGCAGCCATAGAGGGGAGGGTGGCTACACCTTC
CASSHRGEGGYTF
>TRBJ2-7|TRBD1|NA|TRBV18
TGTGCCAGCTTAAACGGACAGGGGGGGGCCTACGAGCAGTACTTC
CASLNGQGGAYEQYF
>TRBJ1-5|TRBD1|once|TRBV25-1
TGTGCCAGCAGTACGACAGGGGTCGGTCAGCCCCAGCATTTT
CASSTTGVGQPQHF
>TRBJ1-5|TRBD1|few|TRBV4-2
TGTGCCAGCAGCCAAGACGGACAGGGAAGTCAGCCCCAGCATTTT
CASSQDGQGSQPQHF
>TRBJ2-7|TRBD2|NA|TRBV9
TGTGCCAGCAGCGCCTCCCCGGGACTAATTGGGGAGCAGTACTTC
CASSASPGLIGEQYF
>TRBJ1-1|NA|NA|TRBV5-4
TGTGCCAGCAGCCAAGGACAGACCGAAGCTTTCTTT
CASSQGQTEAFF
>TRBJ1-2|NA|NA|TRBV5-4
TGTGCCAGCAGCTTGGAAGGTAGCAGGGGAATAAGTTATGGCTACACCTTC
CASSLEGSRGISYGYTF
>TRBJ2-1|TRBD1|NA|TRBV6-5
TGTGCCAGCAGTTCCGGGACAGGGGTTGATGAGCAGTTCTTC
CASSSGTGVDEQFF
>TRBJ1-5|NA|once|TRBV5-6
TGTGCCAGCAGCTCGCAGGGTCCCGGTCAGCCCCAGCATTTT
CASSSQGPGQPQHF
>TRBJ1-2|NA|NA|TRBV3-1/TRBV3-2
TGTGCCAGCAGCCAAGCCAGGGTCTATGGCTACACCTTC
CASSQARVYGYTF